By share, the clone carrying this T cell receptor (beta chain) ranks as medium-sized. Its antigen is not identified. The entry originates in a study of early T cells in non-severe SARS-CoV-2 infection. Overall study results and limits: Comparison of clonotypes with VDJdb favored anti-spike CD8 responses while missing private and CD4 specificities.

The CDR3 runs 14 residues. V dropped 8 bases and J dropped 1 base, with 14 bases sitting between them. The germline gives CDR1 SGHTA, CDR2 FQGTGA. TCRdb reanalysed the 5' RACE reads using MiXCR and keeps one entry per CDR3 protein. This sample yields just under 65,000 distinct CDR3 sequences, of which around 13% are seen a single time; roughly 4.2% belongs to the top ten. The chain recombines TRBV7-3 with TRBJ1-1; no definite D call. This receptor was taken from an adult who was a healthcare worker with PCR-confirmed SARS-CoV-2 infection or an uninfected control (not recorded which). Sequencing was performed on whole blood. The CDR3 nucleotides read TGTGCCAGCTCTCCCGGCCACTCGAACACTGAAGCTTTCTTT. Translated, it gives CASSPGHSNTEAFF.